What follows describes a single T cell receptor beta chain. Germline trimming cut 2 bases from V and 8 bases from J; bases unmatched to any gene: 3. The CDR3 spans 13 residues. Germline lookup yields CDR1 SGHTA and CDR2 FQGNSA. Sequencing was performed with immunoSEQ multiplex PCR; in TCRdb, only in-frame clones are kept and a portion is missing. The sample holds about 82,000 clones; 90% to 95% are singletons and the top ten take 0.67%. The data were obtained in a study of cytomegalovirus exposure and HLA in healthy donors. Study-wide background: The roughly 110 validation repertoires were reported in a later analysis to have been generated on the same platform as the roughly 720 first-cohort repertoires.

The sequence came from a man between 18 and 35 years old in good health and CMV-seronegative. V gene TRBV7-2 combines with J gene TRBJ1-2; the match to TRBD1 covers 9 bases. The sample was PBMCs. The CDR3 protein is CASSLYRGQGYTF. CDR3 sequence (DNA): TGTGCCAGCAGCTTATACAGGGGGCAGGGCTACACCTTC.